The 3 T cell receptor beta chains listed next were all sequenced from one sample in a study of identical twins. TCRdb used MiXCR to reprocess the 5' RACE reads, holding one entry per CDR3 protein. This table has 690,000 or so distinct CDR3 sequences, 8.6% appearing once. A further study also used this sample, focusing on yellow fever vaccine responses in identical twins.

Sequences were obtained from PBMCs. The receptors stem from a young woman in good health.

The J gene is TRBJ2-1, the V gene TRBV29-1; D is unresolved. The CDR3 extends over 13 amino acids. V was shortened by 0 bases and J by 5 bases, with 8 bases between the two germline ends. The germline V gene encodes CDR1 SQVTM and CDR2 ANQGSEA. This CDR3 reads CSVEDWRNNEQFF. In nucleotides, the CDR3 is TGCAGCGTTGAAGATTGGAGAAACAATGAGCAGTTCTTC.

V gene TRBV6-5 combines with J gene TRBJ2-1, with 10 bases lining up with TRBD2. V dropped 2 bases and J dropped 4; count of bases not matched to a gene: 5. This CDR3 is 16 amino acids long. Germline V gene lookup returns CDR1 MNHEY and CDR2 SVGAGI. CDR3 sequence reads: CASSYTILAGYNEQFF. The CDR3 DNA is TGTGCCAGCAGTTACACAATACTAGCGGGGTACAATGAGCAGTTCTTC.

The chain links TRBV3-1 to TRBJ1-2; D unclear. The CDR3 is made up of 13 amino acids. V dropped 6 bases and J dropped 4 bases, with 12 bases sitting between them. Per germline, CDR1 LGHDT and CDR2 YNNKEL (reference sequence). The CDR3 is CASSSEWAYGYTF. The DNA for the CDR3 is TGTGCCAGCAGTTCCGAATGGGCCTATGGCTACACCTTC.